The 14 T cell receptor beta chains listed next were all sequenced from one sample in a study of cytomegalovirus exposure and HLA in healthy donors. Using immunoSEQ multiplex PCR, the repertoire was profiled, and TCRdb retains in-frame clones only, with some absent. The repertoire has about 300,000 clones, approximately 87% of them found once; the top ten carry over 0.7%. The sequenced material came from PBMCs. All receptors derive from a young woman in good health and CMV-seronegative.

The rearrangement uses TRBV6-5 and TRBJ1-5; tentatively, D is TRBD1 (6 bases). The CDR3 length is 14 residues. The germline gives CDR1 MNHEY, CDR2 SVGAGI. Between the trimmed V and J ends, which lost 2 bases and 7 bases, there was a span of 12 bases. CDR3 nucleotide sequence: TGTGCCAGCAGTTACGCACAGGGACGGCAGCCCCAGCATTTT. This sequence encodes CASSYAQGRQPQHF.

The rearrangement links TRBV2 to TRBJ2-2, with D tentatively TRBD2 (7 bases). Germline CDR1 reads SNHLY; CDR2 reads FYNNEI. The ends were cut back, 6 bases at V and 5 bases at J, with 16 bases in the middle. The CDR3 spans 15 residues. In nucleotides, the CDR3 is TGTGCCAGCAGCAAACAGGGAGGGGTTACCGGGGAGCTGTTTTTT. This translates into CASSKQGGVTGELFF. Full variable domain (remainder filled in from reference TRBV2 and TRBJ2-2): EPEVTQTPSHQVTQMGQEVILRCVPISNHLYFYWYRQILGQKVEFLVSFYNNEISEKSEIFDDQFSVERPDGSNFTLKIRSTKLEDSAMYFCASSKQGGVTGELFFGEGSRLTVL.

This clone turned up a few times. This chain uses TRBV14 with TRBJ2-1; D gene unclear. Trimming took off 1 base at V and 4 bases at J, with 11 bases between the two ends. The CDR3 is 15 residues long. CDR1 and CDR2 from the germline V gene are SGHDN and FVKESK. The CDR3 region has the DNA TGTGCCAGCAGCCAAGCACTAACGGATTACAATGAGCAGTTCTTC. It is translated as CASSQALTDYNEQFF.

As DNA, the CDR3 is TGTGCCAGCAGTGACGAGTATACCGGGGAGCTGTTTTTT. Protein sequence: CASSDEYTGELFF. The genes are TRBV6-4 and TRBJ2-2; D unresolved. CDR1 is MRHNA and CDR2 is SNTAGT in the germline V gene. V shed 2 bases and J shed 5 bases, with 6 bases lying between them. The CDR3 spans 13 residues.

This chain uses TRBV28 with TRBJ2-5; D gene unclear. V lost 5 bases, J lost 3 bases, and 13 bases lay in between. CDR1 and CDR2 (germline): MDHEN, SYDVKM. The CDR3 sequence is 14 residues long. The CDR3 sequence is CASSLTSGKETQYF. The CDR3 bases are TGTGCCAGCAGTCTTACGAGTGGTAAAGAGACCCAGTACTTC.

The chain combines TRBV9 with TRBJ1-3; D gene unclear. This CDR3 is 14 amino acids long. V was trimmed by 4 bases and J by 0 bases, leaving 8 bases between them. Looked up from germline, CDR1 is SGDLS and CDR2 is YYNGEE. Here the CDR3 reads CASSPPFSGNTIYF. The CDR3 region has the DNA TGTGCCAGCAGCCCCCCGTTCTCTGGAAACACCATATATTTT.

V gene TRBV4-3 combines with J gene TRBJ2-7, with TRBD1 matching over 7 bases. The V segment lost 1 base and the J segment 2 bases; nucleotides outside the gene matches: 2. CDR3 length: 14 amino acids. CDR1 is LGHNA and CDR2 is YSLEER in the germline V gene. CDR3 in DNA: TGCGCCAGCAGCCAAGCTGACAGGGCCTACGAGCAGTACTTC. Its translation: CASSQADRAYEQYF.

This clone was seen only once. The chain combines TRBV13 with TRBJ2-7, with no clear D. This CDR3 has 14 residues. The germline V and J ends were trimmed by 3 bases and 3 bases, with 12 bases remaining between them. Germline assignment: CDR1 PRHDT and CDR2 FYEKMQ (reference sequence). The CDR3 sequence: CASSFLSEIYEQYF. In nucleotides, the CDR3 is TGTGCCAGCAGCTTTTTGTCAGAAATCTACGAGCAGTACTTC.

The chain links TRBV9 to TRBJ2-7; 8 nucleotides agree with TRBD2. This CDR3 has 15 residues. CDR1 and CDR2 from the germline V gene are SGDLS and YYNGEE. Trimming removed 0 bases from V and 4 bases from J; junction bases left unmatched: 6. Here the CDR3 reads CASSVGLAGTYEQYF. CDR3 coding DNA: TGTGCCAGCAGCGTAGGCTTAGCGGGAACTTACGAGCAGTACTTC.

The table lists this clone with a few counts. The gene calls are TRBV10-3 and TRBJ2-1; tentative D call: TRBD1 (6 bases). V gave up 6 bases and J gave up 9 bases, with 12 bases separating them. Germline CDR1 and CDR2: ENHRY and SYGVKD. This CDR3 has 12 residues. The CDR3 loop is CAIRLGQSEQFF. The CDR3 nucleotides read TGTGCCATCAGACTCGGACAGAGTGAGCAGTTCTTC.

The CDR3 here is CASSYVSSGSPGTQYF. CDR3 sequence (DNA): TGTGCCAGCAGTTACGTCAGCAGCGGGAGTCCTGGGACCCAGTACTTC. This sequence joins TRBV6-5 and TRBJ2-5; TRBD2 agrees at 8 bases. CDR1 is MNHEY and CDR2 is SVGAGI in the germline V gene. The CDR3 spans 16 residues. V shed 2 bases and J 7 bases; nucleotides not matched to a gene: 12.

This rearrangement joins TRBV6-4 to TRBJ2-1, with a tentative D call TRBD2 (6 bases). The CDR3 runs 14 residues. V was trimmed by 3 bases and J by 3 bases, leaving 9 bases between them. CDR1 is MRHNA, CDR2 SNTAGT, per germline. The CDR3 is CASSEAGHYNEQFF. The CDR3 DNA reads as TGTGCCAGCAGTGAGGCGGGGCACTACAATGAGCAGTTCTTC.

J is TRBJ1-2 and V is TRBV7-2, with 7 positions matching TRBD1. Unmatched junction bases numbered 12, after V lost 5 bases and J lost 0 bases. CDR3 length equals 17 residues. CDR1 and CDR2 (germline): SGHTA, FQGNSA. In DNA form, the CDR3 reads TGTGCCAGCAGCCGACCGAGGACAGGTCCAACTAACTATGGCTACACCTTC. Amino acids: CASSRPRTGPTNYGYTF.

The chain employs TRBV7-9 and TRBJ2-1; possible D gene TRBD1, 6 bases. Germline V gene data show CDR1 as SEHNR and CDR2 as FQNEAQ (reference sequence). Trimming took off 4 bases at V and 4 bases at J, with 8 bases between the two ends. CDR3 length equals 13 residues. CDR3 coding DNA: TGTGCCAGCAGCTCGACAGGATACAATGAGCAGTTCTTC. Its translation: CASSSTGYNEQFF. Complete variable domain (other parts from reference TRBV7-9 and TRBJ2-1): DTGVSQNPRHKITKRGQNVTFRCDPISEHNRLYWYRQTLGQGPEFLTYFQNEAQLEKSRLLSDRFSAERPKGSFSTLEIQRTEQGDSAMYLCASSSTGYNEQFFGPGTRLTVL.